This T cell receptor (beta chain) was sequenced in a study of blood T cell repertoires in COVID-19. Across the study: COVID-19 samples from acute and convalescent phases originated in the United States, Italy and Spain. PBMCs, B-cell-depleted T cells, or T cells were the source of the cDNA or gDNA that made up the material.

CDR3 length: 19 residues. Germline assignment: CDR1 SQVTM and CDR2 ANQGSEA. V dropped 1 base and J dropped 0 bases, with 19 bases sitting between them. The table came from immunoSEQ multiplex PCR; TCRdb's copy has only in-frame clones and leaves some out. The sample has roughly 280,000 clones; more than 70% are singletons. V usage is TRBV29-1 and J usage is TRBJ2-6; D possibly corresponds to TRBD2 (6 bases). The clonotype originates from a woman aged 25 to 39 with COVID-19, enrolled during active disease. Material: peripheral blood. This chain's CDR3 is CSVEVRGAGSSSGANVLTF. In DNA, the CDR3 is TGCAGCGTTGAAGTTCGGGGCGCGGGGAGCAGCTCTGGGGCCAACGTCCTGACTTTC.